This record looks at one TCR beta chain sequence and its context. There are 16 residues in the CDR3. Germline values: CDR1 LNHDA, CDR2 SQIVND (reference sequence). The V end was cut by 7 bases, the J end by 11 bases, with 28 bases between. These data belong to a study of breast tumors, draining lymph nodes, adjacent tissues. Samples came from axillary lymph nodes draining the breast cancer. Each CDR3 protein is one row after TCRdb ran MiXCR on the multiplex PCR reads. Among 150,000 to 200,000 distinct CDR3 sequences listed, roughly a third were seen once. The sequencing sample was made of axillary lymph node tissue. The chain recombines TRBV19 with TRBJ2-3; D ambiguous. The source is a female donor with breast cancer. Some clones in this sample may be carry-over from other donors' samples. The chain's CDR3 is CASIPVGGDPYNEQYF. The DNA of the CDR3 is TGTGCCAGTATTCCTGTGGGCGGAGATCCCTACAATGAGCAGTATTTT.